The T cell receptor (beta chain) under discussion was sequenced for a study of T cell responses to AZD1222 COVID-19 vaccine (dated by TCRdb to about 2021). The study in broad terms: AZD1222 recipients whose second dose came at about 4 weeks and those whose second dose came at about 12 weeks were combined into one group, since spike-specific TCR depth and breadth did not differ between the two schedules. A total of just over 230 trial participants underwent TCR sequencing, of whom 200 to 220 had received two doses of AZD1222 and approximately 26 had received two doses of the MenACWY control vaccine. Enrollment into the trials was organized by age into subgroups of 18-55, 56-69 and 70-plus years, and those subgroups contained roughly 160, 29 and 62 TCR-sequenced participants, respectively.

This specimen's time point label, per the study, means: baseline before first vaccination. Samples from vaccinated people were obtained from the UK trials COV001 and COV002, which included a single-blind randomized controlled phase 2/3 trial of AZD1222 (ChAdOx1 nCoV-19) in healthy adults. For TCRbeta chain sequencing, PBMC samples were collected from trial participants at day 0 and at day 28 after the second dose. The CDR3 regions of human TCRbeta chains were subjected to immunosequencing. Regarding the original processing steps: Repertoire TCRs were checked for matches against a reference library of SARS-CoV-2-specific TCRs that had been generated using the MIRA antigen-specificity platform. Breadth was defined as the fraction of unique TCRs that were SARS-CoV-2-associated, and depth was defined as the fraction of total T cells that were SARS-CoV-2-associated. Using the MIRA data, each spike-specific TCR was assigned both to the spike region to which the TCR was reactive and to a CD4 or CD8 class. Log10-transformed breadth and depth values were compared by one-way ANOVA with Sidak's multiple comparisons tests. Held by TCRdb, this immuneACCESS table contains in-frame sequences only and omits some clones. Under half of the omission traces to an unresolved V gene where checked; the cause of the rest is unknown. V, J and clone size reflect that table, while D and trimming were determined from the DNA. The sample table contains roughly 150,000 clones; only one count was recorded for 90% of them. Approximately 1.8% of the sample is in the top ten clones.

Taken from cysteine to phenylalanine, the CDR3 has 16 residues. Of all the DNA, just the CDR3 is kept, 48 bases in frame from base 1. V is trimmed back by 6 bases and J by 0 bases, and the junction contains 8 bases that no gene match accounts for. For CDR1 and CDR2, the germline V gene lists MDHEN and SYDVKM. In the case of this clone: This receptor's antigen is unknown. The sample holds no much larger clone one base away, and base qualities are not on file.

Overall study outcomes, separate from this receptor: Conclusions about previously exposed vaccinees are limited because only six or seven AZD1222 recipients were SARS-CoV-2 seropositive at baseline. Because no samples from the day 14 peak response were available, repertoires could be characterized only after the peak T cell response. After two AZD1222 doses, both the breadth and the depth of spike-specific TCRs were significantly higher than at day 0 and than in MenACWY recipients. Epitopes outside the regions mutated in the B.1.351 and B.1.1.7 variants were reportedly recognized by nearly half of the unique spike-specific TCRs. Participants were mostly white British and included more females than males, and it was suggested by the authors that clonal diversity may have been underestimated. In the small 56-69-year group, the increase in depth fell short of significance, most likely because of low power. Vaccine-associated CD4 TCRs spanned the whole spike protein, with dominant responses in regions 160-218 and 743-854.

The receptor chain draws on TRBV28 and TRBJ1-3, with 7 junctional bases fitting TRBD1. Material: peripheral blood, obtained on day 0 of AZD1222 vaccination. The clonotype was recovered from an adult in good health. The nucleotide sequence reads TGTGCCAGCAGCCAAGGACAGGCTCTCTCTGGAAACACCATATATTTT. Its translation is CASSQGQALSGNTIYF. Reference TRBV28 and TRBJ1-3 proteins supply the regions before and after the CDR3; the full variable domain is: DVKVTQSSRYLVKRTGEKVFLECVQDMDHENMFWYRQDPGLGLRLIYFSYDVKMKEKGDIPEGYSVSREKKERFSLILESASTNQTSMYLCASSQGQALSGNTIYFGEGSWLTVV.